These 30 T cell receptor beta chains came from one sample sequenced in a study of cytomegalovirus exposure and HLA in healthy donors. PCR primers comprised 60 Vbeta and 13 Jbeta primers. Clones were sequenced by immunoSEQ multiplex PCR, and TCRdb holds only the in-frame ones, with some missing. The table records more than 95,000 clones, roughly 70% of them present only once. What was sequenced was PBMCs. These receptors all come from a woman younger than 35 in good health and CMV-seronegative.

This clone turned up a few times. This chain joins TRBV5-6 and TRBJ1-2; TRBD1 agrees at 7 bases. With V trimmed by 1 base and J by 3 bases, 9 bases remained unmatched. Germline CDR1 and CDR2: SGHDT and YYEEEE. The CDR3 covers 16 residues. In DNA, the CDR3 is TGTGCCAGCAGCTTGTACGGTGCAGGGGGAGACTATGGCTACACCTTC. Its translation: CASSLYGAGGDYGYTF.

DNA of the CDR3: TGCGCCAGCAGCCAAGTGACAGGGGGGTCCTACGAGCAGTACTTC. Residues: CASSQVTGGSYEQYF. The chain couples TRBV4-1 to TRBJ2-7, with 9 bases aligning to TRBD1. J was trimmed by 1 base and V by 1 base; bases with no gene match: 2. Germline values: CDR1 MGHRA, CDR2 YSYEKL. This CDR3 is 15 amino acids long.

The chain uses TRBV5-1 and TRBJ2-3, with 8 bases fitting TRBD1. The germline V gene has CDR1 SGHRS and CDR2 YFSETQ. The CDR3 is 14 amino acids. V trimming: 3 bases; J trimming: 6 bases; junction bases outside the gene matches: 6. The CDR3 bases are TGCGCCAGCAGCTGGGGACAGGTGGAGGATACGCAGTATTTT. The encoded protein is CASSWGQVEDTQYF.

This clone was seen more than once but under ten times. The chain combines TRBV7-9 with TRBJ1-2; D gene uncertain. This CDR3 has 14 amino acids. Trimming shortened V by 0 bases and J by 5 bases, and 10 bases separated the two germline ends. The germline V gene has CDR1 SEHNR and CDR2 FQNEAQ (reference sequence). The CDR3 bases are TGTGCCAGCAGCTTAGCCGGCAGGATATATGGCTACACCTTC. It encodes CASSLAGRIYGYTF.

This chain connects TRBV6-1 to TRBJ2-7, with D perhaps matching TRBD2 (6 bases). Between the trimmed V and J ends, which lost 7 bases and 6 bases, there was a span of 19 bases. The CDR3 sequence is 14 residues long. Germline assignment: CDR1 MNHNS and CDR2 SASEGT. CDR3 in amino acids: CASMVDQGGIEQYF. CDR3 nucleotides: TGTGCCAGCATGGTGGACCAGGGAGGTATCGAGCAGTACTTC.

The rearrangement links TRBV4-1 to TRBJ1-1; TRBD1 agrees at 9 bases. Germline V gives CDR1 MGHRA, CDR2 YSYEKL. The CDR3 length is 14 residues. The J segment lost 4 bases and the V segment lost 7 bases, leaving 7 bases of the junction unmatched. This CDR3 is CASTPGQGATEAFF. CDR3 DNA sequence: TGCGCCAGCACACCGGGACAGGGAGCCACTGAAGCTTTCTTT.

This clone appeared a few times. The gene calls are TRBV6-5 and TRBJ1-1, with a tentative D call TRBD1 (5 bases). The CDR3 totals 14 residues. Germline CDR1 reads MNHEY; CDR2 reads SVGAGI. Deletions cut 6 bases from V and 4 bases from J, with 15 bases between. The CDR3 region has the DNA TGTGCCAGCAGGGGATTAGGGGCCGGCACTGAAGCTTTCTTT. It codes for CASRGLGAGTEAFF.

A few counts support this clone. This sequence joins TRBV30 and TRBJ1-2, with D unresolved. Trimming shortened V by 0 bases and J by 4 bases, and 12 bases separated the two germline ends. Per the germline V gene, CDR1 is GTSNPN and CDR2 is SVGIG (reference sequence). The CDR3 has 14 residues. In nucleotides, the CDR3 is TGTGCCTGGAGTGTAGGAGGAAACTCCTATGGCTACACCTTC. It translates to CAWSVGGNSYGYTF.

The chain links TRBV9 to TRBJ1-4, with D maybe TRBD1 (6 bases). Deletions cut 4 bases from V and 10 bases from J, with 14 bases between. CDR1 is SGDLS and CDR2 is YYNGEE in the germline V gene. This CDR3 region has 13 residues. In DNA form, the CDR3 reads TGTGCCAGCAGCCCGGGACAAATGGGAAAACTGTTTTTT. Its protein product is CASSPGQMGKLFF.

This chain uses TRBV14 with TRBJ2-1; 8 bases are a match to TRBD2. The CDR3 is 17 residues long. CDR1 and CDR2 from the germline V gene are SGHDN and FVKESK. Trimming cost V 1 base and J 4 bases; bases outside gene matches: 9. CDR3 DNA sequence: TGTGCCAGCAGCCAAGGTCCCCCAGCGGGGGATTACAATGAGCAGTTCTTC. Translated: CASSQGPPAGDYNEQFF.

In its sample, this clone was seen a few times. This sequence joins TRBV4-1 and TRBJ1-1, with unresolved D. CDR3 length: 13 residues. Germline values: CDR1 MGHRA, CDR2 YSYEKL. V lost 4 bases and J 4 bases, leaving 10 bases between the germline ends. The CDR3: CASSRRSGTEAFF. The CDR3 DNA sequence: TGCGCCAGCAGCCGAAGGTCGGGCACTGAAGCTTTCTTT.

In this sample, this clone turned up once. The chain combines TRBV2 with TRBJ2-7; 8 bases align to TRBD2. After removal of 1 base from V and 2 bases from J, the junction contained 4 bases not matched to a gene. CDR3 length: 15 residues. In germline, CDR1 is SNHLY, CDR2 FYNNEI. CDR3 DNA sequence: TGTGCCAGCAGTGAAGAGGCGGGGGGACCCTACGAGCAGTACTTC. It codes for CASSEEAGGPYEQYF.

The chain couples TRBV2 to TRBJ1-6, with 8 bases identical to TRBD1. CDR1 is SNHLY and CDR2 is FYNNEI in the germline V gene. Unmatched junction bases numbered 10, after V lost 2 bases and J lost 7 bases. The CDR3 runs to 17 residues. CDR3 sequence (DNA): TGTGCCAGCAGTGAAATACCGTGGACAGGGCTAAATTCACCCCTCCACTTT. Its protein is CASSEIPWTGLNSPLHF.

This clone was counted between two and nine times. The chain combines TRBV6-1 with TRBJ1-1, with 9 bases that match TRBD1. Germline V gene sequence: CDR1 MNHNS, CDR2 SASEGT. V shed 3 bases, J shed 3 bases, and the junction held 11 bases outside the gene matches. The CDR3 runs to 17 residues. Here the CDR3 DNA reads TGTGCCAGCAGTGATATGGGACAGGGATGGGTATACACTGAAGCTTTCTTT. Protein: CASSDMGQGWVYTEAFF.

This clone was counted once. The V call is TRBV6-1, the J call TRBJ2-1, with unresolved D. CDR3 size: 12 residues. Germline V gene sequence: CDR1 MNHNS, CDR2 SASEGT. V shed 2 bases and J shed 9 bases, with 8 bases lying between them. The DNA of the CDR3 is TGTGCCAGCAGTGAAATAAAATTTGAGCAGTTCTTC. Its protein is CASSEIKFEQFF.

This clone has at least ten counts. This chain joins TRBV28 and TRBJ1-4; 11 positions match TRBD1. The CDR3 is 18 amino acids. Germline CDR1 MDHEN, CDR2 SYDVKM. The V gene end was trimmed by 7 bases and the J gene end by 1 base; junction bases not matched to a gene: 11. CDR3 sequence (DNA): TGTGCCAGCACCAAGACCCGGGACAGGGGGAGAACTAATGAAAAACTGTTTTTT. This sequence encodes CASTKTRDRGRTNEKLFF.

Only a few counts were recorded for this clone. This chain uses TRBV6-6 with TRBJ2-3; D is undetermined. This CDR3 spans 12 amino acids. Trimming stripped 4 bases from V and 3 bases from J, with 5 bases between. Germline-derived CDR1 and CDR2 are MNHNY and SVGAGI (reference sequence). CDR3 DNA: TGTGCCAGCAGTTCTTTAACAGATACGCAGTATTTT. This sequence encodes CASSSLTDTQYF.

The chain has TRBV10-3 and TRBJ2-7, with D unresolved. The CDR3 contains 14 residues. Per the germline V gene, CDR1 is ENHRY and CDR2 is SYGVKD. Deletions cut 0 bases from V and 3 bases from J, with 9 bases between. Here the CDR3 DNA reads TGTGCCATCAGTGAGTCTTGGCAGCGCTACGAGCAGTACTTC. It translates to CAISESWQRYEQYF.

This chain's CDR3 is CSARVGGEQYF. The DNA of the CDR3 is TGCAGTGCTAGAGTCGGGGGAGAGCAGTACTTC. The V gene is TRBV20-1, the J gene TRBJ2-7, with a weak D call TRBD2 (6 bases). Trimming left V 1 base short and J 7 bases short, with 8 bases between. The CDR3 is made up of 11 amino acids. Germline CDR1 DFQATT, CDR2 SNEGSKA (reference sequence).

This rearrangement joins TRBV28 to TRBJ2-5; TRBD1 aligns across 10 bases. The CDR3 totals 15 residues. After removal of 5 bases from V and 4 bases from J, the junction contained 7 bases not matched to a gene. Germline V gene data show CDR1 as MDHEN and CDR2 as SYDVKM. In DNA, the CDR3 is TGTGCCAGCAGTCTGGGACAGGGGCTCAGAGAGACCCAGTACTTC. Amino acid sequence: CASSLGQGLRETQYF.

The CDR3: CASSQGQRTGFPGANVLTF. For the CDR3, the DNA is TGCGCCAGCAGCCAAGGGCAGCGGACAGGGTTCCCTGGGGCCAACGTCCTGACTTTC. The chain links TRBV5-1 to TRBJ2-6; 8 bases agree with TRBD1. J gave up 2 bases and V 4 bases, and 14 bases lay outside the gene matches. The length of the CDR3 is 19 residues. Germline V gene sequence: CDR1 SGHRS, CDR2 YFSETQ.

The chain couples TRBV4-1 to TRBJ2-2; the D gene is possibly TRBD1 (7 bases). The CDR3 spans 16 residues. Trimming cost V 0 bases and J 3 bases, with 11 bases left between them. In germline, CDR1 is MGHRA, CDR2 YSYEKL. The CDR3: CASSQDDRDYTGELFF. The CDR3 region has the DNA TGCGCCAGCAGCCAAGACGACAGGGACTACACCGGGGAGCTGTTTTTT.

V gene TRBV10-1 combines with J gene TRBJ2-2; 13 positions agree with TRBD2. CDR1 and CDR2 (germline): WNHNN, SYGVQD (reference sequence). The CDR3 has 20 residues. V trimming: 5 bases; J trimming: 2 bases; junction bases outside the gene matches: 14. The CDR3 sequence is CASSPQRTSGGAFNTGELFF. Here the CDR3 DNA reads TGCGCCAGCAGTCCCCAAAGGACTAGCGGGGGAGCCTTTAACACCGGGGAGCTGTTTTTT.

This sequence joins TRBV9 and TRBJ2-5; D remains ambiguous. The germline CDR1 and CDR2 sequences are SGDLS and YYNGEE. The CDR3 extends over 16 amino acids. Deletions cut 3 bases from V and 3 bases from J, with 18 bases between. CDR3 nucleotides: TGTGCCAGCAGCGCGACCCAGTCCGAGGTTGAAGAGACCCAGTACTTC. It translates to CASSATQSEVEETQYF.

The chain employs TRBV15 and TRBJ1-1; 9 bases line up with TRBD1. This CDR3 is built from 17 residues. Germline V gene lookup returns CDR1 LNHNV and CDR2 YYDKDF (reference sequence). Trimming cost V 0 bases and J 5 bases; bases outside gene matches: 10. The CDR3 spells CATSRDGYRGLRTEAFF. Here the CDR3 DNA reads TGTGCCACCAGCAGAGATGGGTACAGGGGGCTCAGGACTGAAGCTTTCTTT.

This clone was found a few times. V and J are TRBV5-1 and TRBJ2-7, with 8 bases that match TRBD1. CDR3 length equals 12 residues. V was clipped by 7 bases and J by 4 bases; unmatched bases: 4. Germline assignment: CDR1 SGHRS and CDR2 YFSETQ. CDR3 in DNA: TGCGCCAGCGGGACAGGAGGATACGAGCAGTACTTC. Protein sequence: CASGTGGYEQYF.

The V gene is TRBV5-1, the J gene TRBJ2-7, with D unresolved. Trimming stripped 0 bases from V and 3 bases from J, with 7 bases between. This CDR3 spans 13 amino acids. CDR1 is SGHRS and CDR2 is YFSETQ in the germline V gene. The CDR3 sequence: CASSLDGFYEQYF. The DNA for the CDR3 is TGCGCCAGCAGCTTGGACGGTTTCTACGAGCAGTACTTC.

The chain joins TRBV6-5 to TRBJ1-1; D not certain. Between the trimmed V and J ends, which lost 2 bases and 2 bases, there was a span of 9 bases. The germline gives CDR1 MNHEY, CDR2 SVGAGI. This CDR3 spans 14 amino acids. DNA of the CDR3: TGTGCCAGCAGTTACGGTACAGAAAACACTGAAGCTTTCTTT. This translates into CASSYGTENTEAFF.

The V gene is TRBV2, the J gene TRBJ2-2; TRBD1 might be the D (6 bases). This CDR3 is built from 13 residues. Trimming pared 2 bases from V and 5 bases from J, leaving 6 bases between. Germline V gene sequence: CDR1 SNHLY, CDR2 FYNNEI. The CDR3, as DNA: TGTGCCAGCAGTGAAACAGGGACCGGGGAGCTGTTTTTT. Its translation: CASSETGTGELFF.

The genes are TRBV5-1 and TRBJ2-1; 7 bases fit TRBD2. This CDR3 spans 15 amino acids. The V gene's germline CDR1 is SGHRS and CDR2 YFSETQ. V was clipped by 3 bases and J by 12 bases; unmatched bases: 15. Here the CDR3 DNA reads TGCGCCAGCAGCTCTGCGGGGGACTACAATGAGCGGCAGTTCTTC. Translated, it gives CASSSAGDYNERQFF.